The 10 T cell receptor beta chains in this list originate from one sample, sequenced in a study of cytomegalovirus exposure and HLA in healthy donors. PCR primers comprised 60 Vbeta and 13 Jbeta primers. The assay was immunoSEQ multiplex PCR, and TCRdb's table has in-frame clones only and misses some. The sample carries 120,000 to 150,000 clones, roughly 75% recorded once. The sequencing sample was made of PBMCs. The receptors originated from a man aged 25-45 years in good health and CMV-seronegative.

This chain links TRBV28 with TRBJ2-7, with 7 bases lining up with TRBD1. Germline V CDR1 and CDR2: MDHEN, SYDVKM. V was clipped by 6 bases and J by 4 bases; unmatched bases: 6. The CDR3 is made up of 13 amino acids. DNA of the CDR3: TGTGCCAGCAGCATCGGGACAGCATACGAGCAGTACTTC. Protein sequence: CASSIGTAYEQYF.

The rearrangement uses TRBV4-1 and TRBJ1-1; TRBD1 is a possible D gene (6 bases). Germline loops: CDR1 MGHRA, CDR2 YSYEKL. The V end lost 1 base, the J end lost 5 bases, and 14 bases lay between the germline ends. This CDR3 is built from 15 residues. The CDR3 nucleotides read TGCGCCAGCAGCCAAGGGGCAGGGGCGCTGACTGAAGCTTTCTTT. As protein: CASSQGAGALTEAFF.

The chain combines TRBV11-2 with TRBJ2-5, with a tentative D call TRBD2 (6 bases). The CDR3 length is 15 residues. V lost 1 base to trimming and J lost 2 bases, with 11 bases between them. CDR1 and CDR2 from the germline V gene are SGHAT and FQNNGV. DNA for the CDR3: TGTGCCAGCAGCTTAGGGGGGGACGGACAAGAGACCCAGTACTTC. As protein: CASSLGGDGQETQYF.

The rearrangement uses TRBV27 and TRBJ1-1, with 7 bases matching TRBD1. J gave up 1 base and V 4 bases, and 3 bases lay outside the gene matches. The CDR3 extends over 14 amino acids. Germline-derived CDR1 and CDR2 are MNHEY and SMNVEV (reference sequence). Here the CDR3 reads CASSWDSSNTEAFF. DNA for the CDR3: TGTGCCAGCAGTTGGGACAGCTCGAACACTGAAGCTTTCTTT.

The gene calls are TRBV10-2 and TRBJ2-7; 11 bases align to TRBD2. This CDR3 has 15 amino acids. CDR1 is WSHSY and CDR2 is SAAADI in the germline V gene. The V segment lost 6 bases and the J segment 2 bases; nucleotides outside the gene matches: 6. CDR3 protein: CASRTGTSGTYEQYF. CDR3 DNA sequence: TGCGCCAGCAGGACCGGGACTAGCGGTACCTACGAGCAGTACTTC.

The chain joins TRBV29-1 to TRBJ1-4; D unresolved. Trimming took 4 bases from V and 7 from J, leaving 7 bases between them. This CDR3 has 11 amino acids. Per the germline V gene, CDR1 is SQVTM and CDR2 is ANQGSEA. Here the CDR3 DNA reads TGCAGCGTTGGAGGTTCTGAAAAACTGTTTTTT. Encoded protein: CSVGGSEKLFF.

In DNA form, the CDR3 reads TGTGCCAGCAGTCTCCTCGGGGACAGCTACAATGAGCAGTTCTTC. Its translation: CASSLLGDSYNEQFF. This rearrangement joins TRBV6-5 to TRBJ2-1, with 7 nucleotides matching TRBD1. This CDR3 spans 15 amino acids. Trimming took 5 bases from V and 3 from J; bases not matched to a gene: 7. Germline values: CDR1 MNHEY, CDR2 SVGAGI.

The chain couples TRBV10-2 to TRBJ1-1; no reliable D call. The CDR3 consists of 12 residues. Per the germline V gene, CDR1 is WSHSY and CDR2 is SAAADI. V was trimmed by 8 bases and J by 3 bases, leaving 10 bases between them. The CDR3 is CASGLWDTEAFF. In DNA, the CDR3 is TGCGCCAGCGGACTTTGGGACACTGAAGCTTTCTTT.

This chain uses TRBV4-2 with TRBJ1-5, with D perhaps matching TRBD1 (5 bases). CDR3 length equals 15 residues. The germline V gene encodes CDR1 LGHNA and CDR2 YNFKEQ. V lost 0 bases and J lost 4, with 10 bases in between. The CDR3 spells CASSQDGQGNQPQHF. CDR3 coding DNA: TGTGCCAGCAGCCAAGATGGGCAGGGTAATCAGCCCCAGCATTTT.

This clone was recorded a few times. The J gene is TRBJ1-2, the V gene TRBV20-1, with 8 bases that match TRBD1. The J segment lost 8 bases and the V segment lost 6 bases, leaving 5 bases of the junction unmatched. This CDR3 contains 11 residues. Per the germline V gene, CDR1 is DFQATT and CDR2 is SNEGSKA (reference sequence). DNA for the CDR3: TGCAGTGCCATGGACAGGGAAGGCTACACCTTC. It translates to CSAMDREGYTF.